A selection of T cell receptor beta chains follows, all from one sample in a study of T cell responses to AZD1222 COVID-19 vaccine. Assay: immunoSEQ multiplex PCR; the TCRdb copy retains only in-frame clones and omits some. The sample yields 100,000 to 120,000 clones, roughly 90% seen once. The input for sequencing was peripheral blood, taken on day 0 of AZD1222 vaccination. The receptors stem from an adult in good health. CDR3s leave out the opening cysteine and the closing phenylalanine or tryptophan.

TRBV19,TRBJ2-7,ASSIGTPGPYEQY
TRBV6-5,TRBJ1-1,ASRRGVSDTEAF
TRBV3-1/TRBV3-2,TRBJ2-1,ASSHRSGGAYNEQF
TRBV19,TRBJ1-5,ASSIDPGTGRYQPQH
TRBV4-2,TRBJ2-5,ASSPQAGGQETQY
TRBV18,TRBJ1-5,ASSLIRDGSNQPQH
TRBV5-1,TRBJ1-6,ASSLGQKNSPLH
TRBV6-5,TRBJ2-5,ASSRAGETQY
TRBV6-5,TRBJ1-1,ASSSPSTARTEAF
TRBV2,TRBJ1-2,ASSEGSRGQARGLYGYT
TRBV27,TRBJ1-1,ASRTGYTEAF
TRBV5-6,TRBJ2-2,ASSLQEGGELF
TRBV3-1/TRBV3-2,TRBJ1-2,ASSQDLGNYGYT
TRBV4-1,TRBJ1-1,ASSQDGVRLNTEAF
TRBV30,TRBJ1-1,ATGLWGTEAF
TRBV6-5,TRBJ2-4,ASPGGPSKNIQY
TRBV7-9,TRBJ2-7,ASSSERGYYEQY
TRBV7-2,TRBJ2-7,ASSRDIYEQY
TRBV2,TRBJ2-7,ASSVAAGGFIFSYEQY
TRBV6-5,TRBJ1-1,ASRMTVYTTEAF
TRBV19,TRBJ2-1,ASSIWRGDNNEQF
TRBV4-1,TRBJ1-1,ASSERFSDTEAF
TRBV19,TRBJ1-1,ASSIVKQKNTEAF
TRBV18,TRBJ2-7,ASSPLGASSSYEQY
TRBV7-9,TRBJ1-4,ASSWASGGKEKLF
TRBV5-1,TRBJ2-7,ASSLVGASYEQY
TRBV19,TRBJ1-1,ASSQGQGGNTEAF
TRBV25-1,TRBJ1-1,ASTQGASTEAF
TRBV5-1,TRBJ1-5,ASSLFGTDNQPQH
TRBV27,TRBJ2-3,ASRAGLTDTQY
TRBV9,TRBJ1-4,ASSVGQGGEKLF
TRBV7-9,TRBJ2-3,ASSLAHGTLRTDTQY
TRBV2,TRBJ2-7,ASSEAVGEQY
TRBV10-3,TRBJ2-7,AIRDTYYEQY
TRBV7-8,TRBJ2-1,ASSFRQESYNEQF
TRBV5-1,TRBJ2-2,ASSLGPSGTGELF
TRBV5-5,TRBJ2-4,ASSFDQGSKNIQY
TRBV5-4,TRBJ1-6,ASSWDRDRNSPLH
TRBV2,TRBJ1-3,ASSVQGSRSGNTIY
TRBV14,TRBJ1-2,ASSQDRKGTVGGYT
TRBV9,TRBJ1-1,ASSPGMGVGTEAF
TRBV10-1,TRBJ1-1,ASSFDTRNTEAF
TRBV12-3/TRBV12-4,TRBJ2-1,ASQRQSYNEQF